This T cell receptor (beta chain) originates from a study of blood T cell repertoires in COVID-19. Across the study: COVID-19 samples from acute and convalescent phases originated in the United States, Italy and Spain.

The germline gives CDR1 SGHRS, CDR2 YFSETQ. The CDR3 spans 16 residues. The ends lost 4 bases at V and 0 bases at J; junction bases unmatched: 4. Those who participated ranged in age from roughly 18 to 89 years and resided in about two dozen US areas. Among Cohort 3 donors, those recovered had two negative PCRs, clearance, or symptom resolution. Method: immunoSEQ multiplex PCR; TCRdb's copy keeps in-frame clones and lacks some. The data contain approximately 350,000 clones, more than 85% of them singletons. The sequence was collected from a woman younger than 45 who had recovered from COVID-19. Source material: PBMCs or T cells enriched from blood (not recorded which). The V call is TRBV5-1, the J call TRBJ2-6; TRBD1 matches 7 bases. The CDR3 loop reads CASSTGTDSGANVLTF. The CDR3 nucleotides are TGCGCCAGCAGCACGGGGACAGACTCTGGGGCCAACGTCCTGACTTTC. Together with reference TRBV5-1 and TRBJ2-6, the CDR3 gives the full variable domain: KAGVTQTPRYLIKTRGQQVTLSCSPISGHRSVSWYQQTPGQGLQFLFEYFSETQRNKGNFPGRFSGRQFSNSRSEMNVSTLELGDSALYLCASSTGTDSGANVLTFGAGSRLTVL.